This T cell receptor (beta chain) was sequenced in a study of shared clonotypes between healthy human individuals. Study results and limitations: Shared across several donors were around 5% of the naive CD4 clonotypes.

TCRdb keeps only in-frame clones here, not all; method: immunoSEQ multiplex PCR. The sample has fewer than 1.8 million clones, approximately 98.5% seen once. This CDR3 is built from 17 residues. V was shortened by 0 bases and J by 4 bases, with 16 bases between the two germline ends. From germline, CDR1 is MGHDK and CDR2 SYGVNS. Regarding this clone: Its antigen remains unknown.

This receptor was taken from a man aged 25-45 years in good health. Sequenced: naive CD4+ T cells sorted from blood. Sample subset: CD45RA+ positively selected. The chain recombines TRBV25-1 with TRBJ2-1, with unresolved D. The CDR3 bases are TGTGCCAGCAGTGAATACGGCGACCGACCGCCGTACAATGAGCAGTTCTTC. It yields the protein CASSEYGDRPPYNEQFF.